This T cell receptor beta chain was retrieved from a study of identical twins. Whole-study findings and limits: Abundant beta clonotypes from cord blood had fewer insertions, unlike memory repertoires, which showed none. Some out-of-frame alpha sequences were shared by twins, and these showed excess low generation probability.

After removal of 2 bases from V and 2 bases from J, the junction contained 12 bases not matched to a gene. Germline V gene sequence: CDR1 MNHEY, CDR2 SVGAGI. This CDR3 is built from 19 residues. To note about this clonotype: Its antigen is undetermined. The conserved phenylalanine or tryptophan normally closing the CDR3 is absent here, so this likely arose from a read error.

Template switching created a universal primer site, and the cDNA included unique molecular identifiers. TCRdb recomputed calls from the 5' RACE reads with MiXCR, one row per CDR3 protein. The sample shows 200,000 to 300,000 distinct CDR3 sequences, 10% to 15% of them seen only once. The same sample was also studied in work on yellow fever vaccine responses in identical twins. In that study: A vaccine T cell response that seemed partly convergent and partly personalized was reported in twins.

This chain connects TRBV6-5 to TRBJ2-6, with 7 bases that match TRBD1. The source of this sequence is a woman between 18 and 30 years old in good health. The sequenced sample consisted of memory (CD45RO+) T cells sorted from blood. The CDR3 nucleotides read TGTGCCAGCAGTTACCCAAAGACAGGGCTCCAGACTGGGGCCAACGTCCTGACTTCC. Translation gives CASSYPKTGLQTGANVLTS.